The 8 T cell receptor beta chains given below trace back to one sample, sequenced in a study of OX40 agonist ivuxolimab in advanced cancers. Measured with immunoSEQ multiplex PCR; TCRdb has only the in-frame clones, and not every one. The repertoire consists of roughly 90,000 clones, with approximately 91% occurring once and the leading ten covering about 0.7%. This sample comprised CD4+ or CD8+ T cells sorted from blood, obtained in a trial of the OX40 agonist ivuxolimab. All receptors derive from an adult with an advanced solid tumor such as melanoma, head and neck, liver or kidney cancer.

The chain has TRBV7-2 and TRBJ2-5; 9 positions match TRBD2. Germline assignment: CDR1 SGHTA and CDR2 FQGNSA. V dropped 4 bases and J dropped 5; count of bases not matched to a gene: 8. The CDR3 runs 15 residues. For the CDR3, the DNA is TGTGCCAGCAGCTCCCTGCGGGGGGGCCAGGAGACCCAGTACTTC. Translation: CASSSLRGGQETQYF.

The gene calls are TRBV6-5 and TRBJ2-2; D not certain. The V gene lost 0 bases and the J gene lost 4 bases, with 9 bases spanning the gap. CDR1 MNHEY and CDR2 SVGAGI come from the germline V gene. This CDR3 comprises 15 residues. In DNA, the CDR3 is TGTGCCAGCAGTTACTCGGCTTTAGCCACCGGGGAGCTGTTTTTT. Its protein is CASSYSALATGELFF.

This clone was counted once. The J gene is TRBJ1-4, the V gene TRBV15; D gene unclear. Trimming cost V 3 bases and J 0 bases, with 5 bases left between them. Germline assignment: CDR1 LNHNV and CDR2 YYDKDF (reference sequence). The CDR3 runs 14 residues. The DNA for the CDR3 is TGTGCCACCAGCAGGACACCAACTAATGAAAAACTGTTTTTT. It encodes CATSRTPTNEKLFF. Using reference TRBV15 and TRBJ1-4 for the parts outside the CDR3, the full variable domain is DAMVIQNPRYQVTQFGKPVTLSCSQTLNHNVMYWYQQKSSQAPKLLFHYYDKDFNNEADTPDNFQSRRPNTSFCFLDIRSPGLGDTAMYLCATSRTPTNEKLFFGSGTQLSVL.

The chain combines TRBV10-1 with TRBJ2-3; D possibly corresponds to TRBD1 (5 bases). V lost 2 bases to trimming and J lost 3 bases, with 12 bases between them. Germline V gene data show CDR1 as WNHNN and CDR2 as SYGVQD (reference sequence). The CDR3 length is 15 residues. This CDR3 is CASSEVLGPTDTQYF. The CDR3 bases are TGCGCCAGCAGTGAGGTTCTGGGGCCGACAGATACGCAGTATTTT.

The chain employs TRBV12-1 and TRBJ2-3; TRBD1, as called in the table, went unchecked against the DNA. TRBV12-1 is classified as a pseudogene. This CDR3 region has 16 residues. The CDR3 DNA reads TGTGCCAGCAGCTTTACTGTACAGGGAGGCACAGATACGCAGTATTTT. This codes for CASSFTVQGGTDTQYF.

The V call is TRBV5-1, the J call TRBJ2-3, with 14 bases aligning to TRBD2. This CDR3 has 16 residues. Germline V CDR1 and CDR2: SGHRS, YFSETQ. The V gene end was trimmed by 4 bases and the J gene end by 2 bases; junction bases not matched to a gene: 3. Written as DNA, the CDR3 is TGCGCCAGCAGCCCGGGACTAGCGGGGGACACAGATACGCAGTATTTT. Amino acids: CASSPGLAGDTDTQYF.

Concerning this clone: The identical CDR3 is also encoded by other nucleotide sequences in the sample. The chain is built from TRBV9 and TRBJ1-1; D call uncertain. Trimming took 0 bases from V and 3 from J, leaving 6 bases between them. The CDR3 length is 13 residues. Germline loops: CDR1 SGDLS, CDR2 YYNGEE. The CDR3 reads CASSVDLDTEAFF. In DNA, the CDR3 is TGTGCCAGCAGCGTAGATCTGGACACTGAAGCTTTCTTT.

In DNA form, the CDR3 reads TGTGCCAGTAGTCGGGGACAGCCATCCGATGGCTACACCTTC. Translation: CASSRGQPSDGYTF. The chain links TRBV19 to TRBJ1-2; TRBD1 matches at 7 bases. J was trimmed by 6 bases and V by 5 bases; bases with no gene match: 9. The CDR3 is 14 amino acids. Germline values: CDR1 LNHDA, CDR2 SQIVND (reference sequence).